Given below is one TCR beta chain in context. The ends were cut back, 1 base at V and 4 bases at J, with 13 bases in the middle. Germline lookup yields CDR1 MNHNS and CDR2 SASEGT. This CDR3 comprises 15 residues. The repertoire was sequenced with immunoSEQ multiplex PCR; TCRdb's copy has only in-frame clones and lacks some. The sample consists of about 140,000 clones, approximately 93% of them appearing once. This specimen comes from a study of T cell responses to AZD1222 COVID-19 vaccine. The clonotype originates from an adult who had recovered from COVID-19. Sequences were derived from peripheral blood, sampled after recovery from COVID-19. The chain uses TRBV6-1 and TRBJ2-5; tentatively, D is TRBD2 (6 bases). CDR3 DNA: TGTGCCAGCAGTGAAGAGGCAGGAGGGCGAGAGACCCAGTACTTC. This sequence encodes CASSEEAGGRETQYF.